This T cell receptor beta chain was sequenced in a study of T-cell memory formation after mild COVID-19. Study context: There were largely donor-specific TCR clusters.

Using its own MiXCR run on the 5' RACE reads, TCRdb lists one record per CDR3 protein. The sample records a few hundred thousand distinct CDR3 sequences, less than 25% being singletons. The CDR3 is 16 amino acids. Trimming removed 5 bases from V and 10 bases from J, with 21 bases in between. Germline V gene data show CDR1 as MNHEY and CDR2 as SVGAGI. The sample comprised PBMCs or a T cell subset sorted from them (not recorded which). This TCR was recovered from a man aged 18 to 30 who had mild COVID-19 (a few samples of this study predate the infection). Cell type and time point are not known. V gene TRBV6-5 combines with J gene TRBJ1-6, with TRBD1 as a possible D gene (5 bases). CDR3 nucleotide sequence: TGTGCCAGCAGTGGGGGAGGGTCTTGGAGTGGGTCACCCCTCCACTTT. Translating gives CASSGGGSWSGSPLHF.